The TCR beta chain described here comes from a study of CD8 T cells in ankylosing spondylitis. TCRdb processed the 5' RACE reads anew with MiXCR; each CDR3 protein has one entry. The sample gives about 160,000 distinct CDR3 sequences, roughly 10% of which show up once; roughly 16% is in the top ten. Germline V gene sequence: CDR1 SGDLS, CDR2 YYNGEE. V was cut by 5 bases and J by 7 bases, with 13 bases left in between. The CDR3 is 13 amino acids. V gene TRBV9 combines with J gene TRBJ2-1, with D possibly called TRBD1 or TRBD2 (5 bases each). Sequencing used blood, either unsorted or a sorted T cell fraction (not recorded which). This clonotype was obtained from a female donor with ankylosing spondylitis or in good health (not recorded which). For the CDR3, the DNA is TGTGCCAGCAGTCTGATGGGGGAGAATGAGCAGTTCTTC. This codes for CASSLMGENEQFF.